The rows below give T cell receptor beta chains drawn from one sample of a study of post-analysis software for immune sequencing data. TCRdb recomputed calls from the PCR reads with MiXCR, one row per CDR3 protein. The table has about half a million distinct CDR3 sequences, roughly 45% seen once; the top ten hold about an eighth. Specimen: blood. The receptors shown here come from a girl aged 5-17 years with multiple sclerosis. Both conserved end residues are trimmed from each CDR3. D genes are given only for firm matches. For some rows the clone size is stated as once, few or many, or as a class when expanded; others skip it.

abundance: -; d_gene: -; len: 10; v_gene: TRBV20-1; j_gene: TRBJ1-2; CDR3aa: SASLSLGFYT
abundance: few; d_gene: -; len: 13; v_gene: TRBV12-3/TRBV12-4; j_gene: -; CDR3aa: ASTETGTDTYEQY
abundance: -; d_gene: -; len: 12; v_gene: TRBV7-2; j_gene: TRBJ2-3; CDR3aa: ASNTLLGTDTQY
abundance: -; d_gene: -; len: 15; v_gene: TRBV7-2; j_gene: TRBJ1-1; CDR3aa: ASSLEGLGGMNTEAF
abundance: few; d_gene: TRBD1; len: 13; v_gene: TRBV12-3/TRBV12-4; j_gene: TRBJ2-1; CDR3aa: ASSPGDRAYNEQF
abundance: few; d_gene: -; len: 10; v_gene: TRBV4-1; j_gene: TRBJ1-2; CDR3aa: ASSPGTSGYT
abundance: few; d_gene: TRBD1; len: 11; v_gene: TRBV20-1; j_gene: TRBJ1-6; CDR3aa: SAHDRENSPLH
abundance: few; d_gene: -; len: 13; v_gene: TRBV7-9; j_gene: TRBJ2-5; CDR3aa: ASSSQLLEQETQY
abundance: -; d_gene: TRBD1; len: 13; v_gene: TRBV7-9; j_gene: TRBJ2-7; CDR3aa: ASSLGDRGTYEQY
abundance: -; d_gene: TRBD2; len: 15; v_gene: TRBV20-1; j_gene: TRBJ2-1; CDR3aa: SARDEASGRSYNEQF
abundance: -; d_gene: TRBD1; len: 18; v_gene: TRBV5-5; j_gene: TRBJ2-6; CDR3aa: ASSLVAPGQEYSGANVLT
abundance: -; d_gene: -; len: 12; v_gene: TRBV25-1; j_gene: TRBJ2-7; CDR3aa: ASSEGQFSYEQY
abundance: few; d_gene: TRBD2; len: 10; v_gene: TRBV29-1; j_gene: TRBJ2-7; CDR3aa: SAAGGSYEQY
abundance: -; d_gene: -; len: 10; v_gene: TRBV29-1; j_gene: TRBJ2-1; CDR3aa: SGETAYNEQF
abundance: -; d_gene: -; len: 16; v_gene: TRBV4-3; j_gene: TRBJ2-3; CDR3aa: ASSQTAEQGVATDTQY
abundance: -; d_gene: -; len: 11; v_gene: TRBV9; j_gene: TRBJ2-7; CDR3aa: ASSVEFRDEQY
abundance: -; d_gene: TRBD1; len: 13; v_gene: TRBV12-3/TRBV12-4; j_gene: TRBJ1-2; CDR3aa: ASRTYTGGFYGYT
abundance: few; d_gene: -; len: 12; v_gene: TRBV15; j_gene: TRBJ2-1; CDR3aa: ATSRVGIYNEQF
abundance: few; d_gene: TRBD2; len: 13; v_gene: TRBV20-1; j_gene: TRBJ2-7; CDR3aa: SARPGTSGNYEQY
abundance: few; d_gene: -; len: 11; v_gene: TRBV5-1; j_gene: TRBJ2-7; CDR3aa: ASSPRAIYEQY
abundance: -; d_gene: TRBD1; len: 13; v_gene: TRBV5-1; j_gene: TRBJ1-1; CDR3aa: ARSLGDRGATEAF
abundance: -; d_gene: TRBD1; len: 14; v_gene: TRBV6-4; j_gene: TRBJ2-1; CDR3aa: ASSDSGDRAVDEQF
abundance: -; d_gene: TRBD1; len: 14; v_gene: TRBV7-9; j_gene: TRBJ1-5; CDR3aa: ASSLEGTGANQPQH
abundance: few; d_gene: TRBD1; len: 13; v_gene: TRBV5-1; j_gene: TRBJ2-7; CDR3aa: ASSFSFGQGYEQY
abundance: -; d_gene: TRBD1; len: 12; v_gene: TRBV24-1; j_gene: TRBJ2-3; CDR3aa: ATSRRTGADTQY
abundance: -; d_gene: TRBD2; len: 14; v_gene: TRBV4-2; j_gene: TRBJ2-1; CDR3aa: ASSQLGTSAYNEQF
abundance: few; d_gene: TRBD1; len: 13; v_gene: TRBV10-2; j_gene: TRBJ1-4; CDR3aa: ASSESWTGREKLF
abundance: -; d_gene: TRBD2; len: 14; v_gene: TRBV28; j_gene: TRBJ2-1; CDR3aa: ASSPGGRANRDEQF
abundance: -; d_gene: -; len: 16; v_gene: TRBV15; j_gene: TRBJ1-2; CDR3aa: ATSRGGFRQAGPYGYT